These 10 T cell receptor beta chains were all obtained from the same sample, sequenced in a study of brain T cells in children with intractable seizures. Measured with immunoSEQ multiplex PCR; TCRdb has only the in-frame clones, and not every one. The repertoire holds approximately 23,000 clones, with roughly 94% as singletons. The sample in question was peripheral blood, obtained at surgery. The receptor source for this set is a boy aged 5-17 years with focal cortical dysplasia and intractable seizures.

This chain joins TRBV13 and TRBJ2-1; 7 positions match TRBD2. Germline V CDR1 and CDR2: PRHDT, FYEKMQ (reference sequence). The CDR3 spans 15 residues. Trimming took 2 bases from V and 7 from J; bases not matched to a gene: 8. The CDR3 DNA reads TGTGCCAGCAGCTTACCTAGCTCCGGGGGGAATGAGCAGTTCTTC. This codes for CASSLPSSGGNEQFF.

This rearrangement joins TRBV7-2 to TRBJ1-3; D call uncertain. The germline V gene has CDR1 SGHTA and CDR2 FQGNSA. This CDR3 spans 15 amino acids. Between the trimmed V and J ends, which lost 5 bases and 0 bases, there was a span of 11 bases. Here the CDR3 reads CASSPRGFSGNTIYF. CDR3 sequence (DNA): TGTGCCAGCAGCCCCCGGGGTTTCTCTGGAAACACCATATATTTT.

The chain recombines TRBV5-3 with TRBJ2-7; D assignment may be TRBD1 or TRBD2 (5 bases each). Being an ORF, TRBV5-3 has a function that is uncertain. This CDR3 spans 14 amino acids. V was clipped by 3 bases and J by 6 bases, with 16 bases between them. As DNA, the CDR3 is TGTGCCAGAAGCTGTTACTTCCCAGGGACCGAGCAGTACGTC. Translation gives CARSCYFPGTEQYV.

This clone was recorded only once. The chain combines TRBV2 with TRBJ2-1; 8 nucleotides align to TRBD2. The CDR3 extends over 14 amino acids. Germline V gene lookup returns CDR1 SNHLY and CDR2 FYNNEI. V shed 7 bases and J 1 base; nucleotides not matched to a gene: 3. The CDR3 bases are TGTGCCAGCAAGAAGCGGGGGTCCTACAATGAGCAGTTCTTC. Translation: CASKKRGSYNEQFF.

The CDR3 loop reads CASSSFILRGNTEAFF. The CDR3 region has the DNA TGTGCCAGCAGCTCCTTCATCTTAAGAGGGAACACTGAAGCTTTCTTT. J is TRBJ1-1 and V is TRBV5-8; D is undetermined. V lost 3 bases and J 1 base, leaving 16 bases between the germline ends. Germline V gives CDR1 SGHTS, CDR2 YDEGEE. The CDR3 is made up of 16 amino acids. Full variable domain (rest looked up from reference TRBV5-8 and TRBJ1-1): EAGVTQSPTHLIKTRGQQATLRCSPISGHTSVYWYQQALGLGLQFLLWYDEGEERNRGNFPPRFSGRQFPNYSSELNVNALELEDSALYLCASSSFILRGNTEAFFGQGTRLTVV.

This clone was detected only once. The rearrangement uses TRBV30 and TRBJ2-1; tentative D call: TRBD2 (5 bases). Per the germline V gene, CDR1 is GTSNPN and CDR2 is SVGIG (reference sequence). The CDR3 consists of 14 residues. The ends were cut back, 4 bases at V and 8 bases at J, with 18 bases in the middle. The DNA of the CDR3 is TGTGCCTGGAAGGGTATTGCGCTAGCCGATGAGCAGTTCTTC. Protein product: CAWKGIALADEQFF.

The chain uses TRBV6-5 and TRBJ2-2; possibly TRBD1 for D (6 bases). Trimming took off 7 bases at V and 7 bases at J, with 16 bases between the two ends. The CDR3 consists of 14 residues. Germline V gives CDR1 MNHEY, CDR2 SVGAGI. CDR3 residues: CASTVYREVGELFF. CDR3 DNA: TGTGCCAGCACCGTATACAGGGAAGTCGGGGAGCTGTTTTTT.

The chain employs TRBV7-8 and TRBJ1-2; 9 bases match TRBD1. CDR1 SGHVS and CDR2 FQNEAQ come from the germline V gene. The junction had 9 bases not matched to a gene; V was cut back by 2 bases and J by 5 bases. This CDR3 comprises 16 residues. The DNA of the CDR3 is TGTGCCAGCAGCTTACGGGACAGGGCTTTGTCATATGGCTACACCTTC. Translation gives CASSLRDRALSYGYTF.

The genes are TRBV11-2 and TRBJ2-1, with TRBD2 as a possible D gene (5 bases). CDR1 and CDR2 from the germline V gene are SGHAT and FQNNGV. The ends were cut back, 1 base at V and 8 bases at J, with 9 bases in the middle. The CDR3 is 13 amino acids. The CDR3 reads CASSLGAGDEQFF. In DNA form, the CDR3 reads TGTGCCAGCAGCTTAGGGGCCGGGGATGAGCAGTTCTTC.

The V and J genes are TRBV4-1 and TRBJ1-2, with TRBD1 matching 12 bases. The germline gives CDR1 MGHRA, CDR2 YSYEKL. The CDR3 has 19 amino acids. The ends lost 3 bases at V and 4 bases at J; junction bases unmatched: 15. CDR3 loop: CASSHLHVGTGGAIYGYTF. CDR3 sequence (DNA): TGCGCCAGCAGCCACCTACACGTCGGGACAGGGGGCGCAATCTATGGCTACACCTTC.